The 21 T cell receptor beta chains listed next were all sequenced from one sample in a study of T cell repertoires in cytomegalovirus infection. TCRdb called the reads again in MiXCR, with one record for every CDR3 protein. The sample lists 450,000 to 550,000 distinct CDR3 sequences, 16% seen once, with 20% to 30% in the top ten. Sequenced sample: CD8+ T cells from PBMCs. These receptors all come from a human donor in good health (CMV status not recorded). Some clones in this sample may be carry-over from other donors' samples.

This clonotype showed up just a few times. This chain links TRBV7-3 with TRBJ2-3; 8 nucleotides agree with TRBD2. J lost 2 bases, V lost 6 bases, and 10 bases had no gene match. The CDR3 is made up of 16 amino acids. Germline assignment: CDR1 SGHTA and CDR2 FQGTGA. DNA for the CDR3: TGTGCCAGCAGAAATAGCGGGACCTCTTCCACAGATACGCAGTATTTT. Translation: CASRNSGTSSTDTQYF.

The V and J genes are TRBV10-3 and TRBJ2-5; no reliable D call. Trimming took 2 bases from V and 5 from J, leaving 6 bases between them. CDR1 and CDR2 (germline): ENHRY, SYGVKD. CDR3 length equals 12 residues. CDR3 DNA: TGTGCCATCAGTGAGGACCTCGAGACCCAGTACTTC. Protein sequence: CAISEDLETQYF.

This chain joins TRBV9 and TRBJ2-3; tentative D call: TRBD2 (7 bases). CDR3 length: 15 residues. Germline V CDR1 and CDR2: SGDLS, YYNGEE. Trimming removed 0 bases at V and 6 bases at J, with 14 bases between. CDR3 DNA sequence: TGTGCCAGCAGCGTAGAGGGGGGGGGCCGGGATACGCAGTATTTT. As protein: CASSVEGGGRDTQYF.

The rearrangement uses TRBV15 and TRBJ2-1; 10 nucleotides agree with TRBD2. The CDR3 totals 17 residues. The V gene end was trimmed by 2 bases and the J gene end by 7 bases; junction bases not matched to a gene: 11. Per the germline V gene, CDR1 is LNHNV and CDR2 is YYDKDF (reference sequence). The CDR3 region is CATSRPLSAGGGNEQFF. In DNA, the CDR3 is TGTGCCACCAGCAGACCCCTTTCAGCGGGAGGGGGGAATGAGCAGTTCTTC.

This clonotype showed up many times. The rearrangement joins TRBV2 to TRBJ2-7, with D tentatively TRBD1 or TRBD2 (5 bases each). CDR3 length equals 16 residues. Germline V lookup: CDR1 SNHLY, CDR2 FYNNEI. Trimming pared 6 bases from V and 1 base from J, leaving 19 bases between. The CDR3 region is CASRGNPRDVSYEQYF. CDR3 sequence (DNA): TGTGCCAGCAGGGGAAACCCACGGGACGTTTCCTACGAGCAGTACTTC.

This clonotype was counted at least ten times. V and J are TRBV7-3 and TRBJ1-2; TRBD1 matches 8 bases. The CDR3 is made up of 14 amino acids. Germline trimming cut 4 bases from V and 4 bases from J; bases unmatched to any gene: 5. Per germline, CDR1 SGHTA and CDR2 FQGTGA. This CDR3 reads CASSSTGDPYGYTF. The CDR3 nucleotides read TGTGCCAGCAGCTCGACAGGGGACCCCTATGGCTACACCTTC.

This clonotype was counted many times. The J gene is TRBJ2-3, the V gene TRBV3-1; D is uncertain. This CDR3 is 15 amino acids long. Germline V gene sequence: CDR1 LGHDT, CDR2 YNNKEL (reference sequence). V lost 0 bases and J 6 bases, leaving 13 bases between the germline ends. Written as DNA, the CDR3 is TGTGCCAGCAGCCAAGAAATGTTGTTGGGGGATACGCAGTATTTT. This gives the protein CASSQEMLLGDTQYF.

The rearrangement joins TRBV4-1 to TRBJ2-5, with 8 bases lining up with TRBD1. J was trimmed by 5 bases and V by 5 bases; bases with no gene match: 10. Per the germline V gene, CDR1 is MGHRA and CDR2 is YSYEKL. The CDR3 runs to 15 residues. Here the CDR3 DNA reads TGCGCCAGCAGCACCCGACAGGGGTCGGCGGAGACCCAGTACTTC. Encoded protein: CASSTRQGSAETQYF.

V usage is TRBV27 and J usage is TRBJ2-7; TRBD1 matches at 7 bases. This CDR3 is built from 14 residues. CDR1 and CDR2 from the germline V gene are MNHEY and SMNVEV (reference sequence). Trimming took 6 bases from V and 2 from J; bases not matched to a gene: 7. The CDR3 DNA follows: TGTGCCAGCAGCAGGACAGGAGGAACCTACGAGCAGTACTTC. This encodes CASSRTGGTYEQYF.

At least ten counts were recorded for this clonotype. The chain recombines TRBV27 with TRBJ1-5; 9 bases map to TRBD1. With V trimmed by 5 bases and J by 6 bases, 5 bases remained unmatched. From germline, CDR1 is MNHEY and CDR2 SMNVEV (reference sequence). The CDR3 length is 14 residues. CDR3 loop: CASSPGQGSQPQHF. The CDR3 nucleotides are TGTGCCAGCAGTCCCGGACAGGGGAGTCAGCCCCAGCATTTT.

This clonotype was observed at least ten times. The chain has TRBV7-8 and TRBJ2-3; TRBD2 agrees at 8 bases. Germline V CDR1 and CDR2: SGHVS, FQNEAQ. The CDR3 runs 15 residues. V lost 2 bases and J lost 3; bases outside the gene matches: 4. The CDR3 nucleotides read TGTGCCAGCAGCTTAAGGCGGGGGGCGACAGATACGCAGTATTTT. Encoded protein: CASSLRRGATDTQYF.

This clonotype was seen ten or more times. The gene calls are TRBV7-3 and TRBJ2-7; TRBD2 matches 13 bases. Germline-derived CDR1 and CDR2 are SGHTA and FQGTGA. Trimming took 5 bases from V and 2 from J; bases not matched to a gene: 12. The CDR3 extends over 18 amino acids. DNA of the CDR3: TGTGCCAGCAGCCCGACTAGCGGGGGGCACCTTAAACCCTACGAGCAGTACTTC. It translates to CASSPTSGGHLKPYEQYF.

There are a few counts of this clonotype. The chain combines TRBV25-1 with TRBJ1-4; 9 bases fit TRBD1. CDR3 length equals 14 residues. Trimming cost V 2 bases and J 11 bases; bases outside gene matches: 6. CDR1 is MGHDK and CDR2 is SYGVNS in the germline V gene. The CDR3 loop is CASSEGTGMVKLFF. As DNA, the CDR3 is TGTGCCAGCAGTGAAGGGACAGGGATGGTCAAACTGTTTTTT.

This clonotype has a handful of counts. The V gene is TRBV29-1, the J gene TRBJ2-1; D assignment may be TRBD1 or TRBD2 (5 bases each). CDR3 size: 16 residues. Germline CDR1 SQVTM, CDR2 ANQGSEA. V shed 2 bases and J shed 0 bases, with 14 bases lying between them. The CDR3, as DNA: TGCAGCGTTGAACTCGGGGCGTGGGACTCCTACAATGAGCAGTTCTTC. It codes for CSVELGAWDSYNEQFF.

This clonotype was found many times. V and J are TRBV7-8 and TRBJ2-1; the D is unclear. The germline V and J ends were trimmed by 0 bases and 4 bases, with 10 bases remaining between them. This CDR3 has 15 amino acids. Germline CDR1 reads SGHVS; CDR2 reads FQNEAQ. CDR3 sequence (DNA): TGTGCCAGCAGCTTAGCGGGATCCCGTTACAATGAGCAGTTCTTC. It translates to CASSLAGSRYNEQFF.

As for this clonotype: This clone may be a read error of a much larger clone one base away. The chain combines TRBV6-6 with TRBJ1-4, with D unresolved. The germline V gene has CDR1 MNHNY and CDR2 SVGAGI (reference sequence). CDR3 length equals 13 residues. The V and J ends lost 8 bases and 2 bases respectively, with 9 bases between them. The CDR3 DNA follows: TGTGCCAGCGGTCCTCATACTAATGAAAAACTGTTTTTT. Translated, it gives CASGPHTNEKLFF.

This clonotype was detected ten times or more. This chain connects TRBV7-8 to TRBJ2-3; 8 nucleotides line up with TRBD2. V shed 4 bases and J 2 bases; nucleotides not matched to a gene: 17. Per the germline V gene, CDR1 is SGHVS and CDR2 is FQNEAQ. The CDR3 extends over 19 amino acids. This chain's CDR3 is CASSSPRGGNRGPTDTQYF. The CDR3 nucleotides are TGTGCCAGCAGCTCCCCCCGCGGGGGGAACCGAGGGCCCACAGATACGCAGTATTTT.

Only one count was recorded for this clonotype. The gene calls are TRBV20-1 and TRBJ1-5, with a weak D call TRBD1 (5 bases). This CDR3 has 14 amino acids. Trimming stripped 5 bases from V and 0 bases from J, with 11 bases between. CDR1 DFQATT and CDR2 SNEGSKA come from the germline V gene (reference sequence). The CDR3 protein is CSAGATYSNQPQHF. CDR3 sequence (DNA): TGCAGTGCTGGGGCTACCTATAGCAATCAGCCCCAGCATTTT.

This clonotype was found many times. This chain uses TRBV10-3 with TRBJ2-1, with 8 nucleotides matching TRBD2. This CDR3 has 14 residues. The germline V gene encodes CDR1 ENHRY and CDR2 SYGVKD. Trimming cost V 10 bases and J 7 bases; bases outside gene matches: 12. The CDR3 DNA reads TGTGCCACTTCTTCCCCGGGGGGGCGGAATGAGCAGTTCTTC. Its translation: CATSSPGGRNEQFF.

The chain employs TRBV29-1 and TRBJ1-2, with a possible D match to TRBD1 (5 bases). The CDR3 is made up of 12 amino acids. V lost 5 bases and J 4 bases, leaving 11 bases between the germline ends. Per germline, CDR1 SQVTM and CDR2 ANQGSEA. The CDR3 spells CSVIGAIYGYTF. In DNA form, the CDR3 reads TGCAGCGTTATAGGGGCAATCTATGGCTACACCTTC.

This clonotype was detected ten times or more. This rearrangement joins TRBV11-2 to TRBJ1-2; D unresolved. Germline values: CDR1 SGHAT, CDR2 FQNNGV. V lost 2 bases and J lost 8, with 12 bases in between. This CDR3 has 13 amino acids. The CDR3 sequence is CASSLKEVDGYTF. CDR3 bases: TGTGCCAGCAGCTTAAAAGAAGTCGACGGCTACACCTTC.